This T cell receptor (beta chain) came from a study of long-term antiretroviral therapy in people with HIV. Study-level results: Pre-ART expanded TRB clones stayed dominant throughout, though often decreasing after ART. Relative to control repertoires, HIV repertoires exhibited narrower CDR3 length ranges.

The assay used was immunoSEQ (version v3.0), run at survey level. TCRdb's copy holds only in-frame clones and misses some; the assay was immunoSEQ multiplex PCR. This table has about 32,000 clones, around 97% appearing once. The CDR3 sequence is 17 residues long. Germline CDR1 is LGHNA and CDR2 is YNFKEQ. V shed 2 bases and J 4 bases; nucleotides not matched to a gene: 11. Comment on this clone: As yet, its antigen is unknown.

The source is a man in his thirties or forties with HIV. Material: unsorted PBMCs, obtained 7.6 years after starting antiretroviral therapy. This chain links TRBV4-2 with TRBJ2-7; 10 bases fit TRBD2. This chain's CDR3 is CASSQSLDTSGTYEQYF. CDR3 nucleotide sequence: TGTGCCAGCAGCCAATCCTTGGATACTAGCGGGACATACGAGCAGTACTTC.